Listed below are T cell receptor beta chains from one sample, sequenced in a study of cytomegalovirus exposure and HLA in healthy donors. Generated by immunoSEQ multiplex PCR, the TCRdb table keeps only in-frame clones and is missing some. The sample lists over 90,000 clones; 55% to 75% were seen once. Sequenced input: PBMCs. These receptors were taken from a man aged 60 to 69 in good health and CMV-seronegative. Each CDR3 is given with its conserved first and last residue. Fields, in order: CDR3 DNA, CDR3 protein, D gene, V gene, J gene, clone size. D genes are given only for firm matches. Some rows have no size entry. The others give once, few or many, or a class for an expanded clone.

TGCGCCAGCAGCTTGGCAGGGCTCCGAGATGAGCAGTTCTTC	CASSLAGLRDEQFF	-	TRBV5-1	TRBJ2-1	-
TGCAGCGTTGAATTCAGTTTACCATATGGCTACACCTTC	CSVEFSLPYGYTF	-	TRBV29-1	TRBJ1-2	-
TGTGCCAGCAGCGTAGCGAATGGGGGACTCTACAATGAGCAGTTCTTC	CASSVANGGLYNEQFF	-	TRBV9	TRBJ2-1	many
TGTGCCAGCAGCAACTCTAAACTAGCGAGTCCCGGTACGCAGTATTTT	CASSNSKLASPGTQYF	TRBD2	TRBV7-2	TRBJ2-3	-
TGTGCCAGCAGTTTCCCGTCTAGCGGGGGTCCCTACGAGCAGTACTTC	CASSFPSSGGPYEQYF	TRBD2	TRBV28	TRBJ2-7	-
TGTGCCAGCAGACCCGCGCCAGGGGGCTATGGCTACACCTTC	CASRPAPGGYGYTF	TRBD1	TRBV6-6	TRBJ1-2	once
TGTGCCAGCAGTTTTGTTAGTGCAACTAATGAAAAACTGTTTTTT	CASSFVSATNEKLFF	-	TRBV28	TRBJ1-4	few
TGCGCCAGCAGCTCTGATAGTCGGTACACTGAAGCTTTCTTT	CASSSDSRYTEAFF	-	TRBV5-1	TRBJ1-1	-
TGTGCCAGCAGTTTATGGGGGGGACAGGCGGGCGAGGGCTACACCTTC	CASSLWGGQAGEGYTF	TRBD1	TRBV28	TRBJ1-2	-
TGTTCCAGCAGCTTAGGGGAGGGATATAGCAATCAGCCCCAGCATTTT	CSSSLGEGYSNQPQHF	-	TRBV7-9	TRBJ1-5	-
TGTGCCAGCAGTGGGACACTACAGGGGCCGAACACTGAAGCTTTCTTT	CASSGTLQGPNTEAFF	TRBD1	TRBV25-1	TRBJ1-1	once
TGCGCCAGCAGCTTACAGGGGGCCAGCTCCTACGAGCAGTACTTC	CASSLQGASSYEQYF	TRBD1	TRBV5-1	TRBJ2-7	once
TGTGCCAGCAGCTTCCTAGCGGGAGGAGGCGCGAACACCGGGGAGCTGTTTTTT	CASSFLAGGGANTGELFF	TRBD2	TRBV7-9	TRBJ2-2	-
TGTGCCAGCAGTGAAAGGGCAGTCGGGGATAGGTTTTTT	CASSERAVGDRFF	-	TRBV2	TRBJ1-4	-
TGCGCCAGCAGCCCGGGCGCGGGGGGCGCGGATCAGCCCCAGCATTTT	CASSPGAGGADQPQHF	-	TRBV5-1	TRBJ1-5	-
TGTGCCAGCAGTGAAAATCATCCGTACTTC	CASSENHPYF	-	TRBV2	TRBJ2-7	-
TGCAGCGTTGAATCCCGGACAGGGGTCGAGCAGTACTTC	CSVESRTGVEQYF	TRBD1	TRBV29-1	TRBJ2-7	once
TGTGCCACCATCCAGGGATCGTACACCGGGGAGCTGTTTTTT	CATIQGSYTGELFF	-	TRBV15	TRBJ2-2	-
TGTGCCAGCAGCGTAGCTCCGACTAGCTACGAGCAGTACTTC	CASSVAPTSYEQYF	-	TRBV9	TRBJ2-7	-
TGTGCCAGCAGCCAGCGGGAGGGCCTCGAGACCCAGTACTTC	CASSQREGLETQYF	TRBD2	TRBV5-4	TRBJ2-5	-
TGCGCCAGCAGTCAAACCGGACTAGCGGGAGGACCCTACGAGCAGTACTTC	CASSQTGLAGGPYEQYF	TRBD2	TRBV23-1	TRBJ2-7	-
TGTGCCAGCAGTGATGTCGGAGTGAATTCACCCCTCCACTTT	CASSDVGVNSPLHF	-	TRBV2	TRBJ1-6	-
TGTGCCAGCAGCACTTCCTACGAGCAGTACTTC	CASSTSYEQYF	-	TRBV11-3	TRBJ2-7	-
TGTGCCAGCAGGGGACTAGCGGGAGCAGGCGAGCAGTACTTC	CASRGLAGAGEQYF	TRBD2	TRBV2	TRBJ2-7	-
TGTGCCAGCAGTGTTGAGGGCGGCGCGAACACCGGGGAGCTGTTTTTT	CASSVEGGANTGELFF	-	TRBV2	TRBJ2-2	-
TGTGCCAGCAGCTTAGGTAGCAGGGGGCTAGGAGGCTACACCTTC	CASSLGSRGLGGYTF	TRBD1	TRBV7-2	TRBJ1-2	-
TGTGCCAGCAGCATCGGGGGGGCTGCCTCCTACGAGCAGTACTTC	CASSIGGAASYEQYF	TRBD2	TRBV7-2	TRBJ2-7	-
TGTGCCAGCAGAAAACAGGGGGCGGACCTTTATGGCTACACCTTC	CASRKQGADLYGYTF	TRBD1	TRBV28	TRBJ1-2	few
TGTTCCAGCAGCCCCCTTGAAGAGACCCAGTACTTC	CSSSPLEETQYF	-	TRBV7-9	TRBJ2-5	-
TGTGCCAGCAGTTCCCTACAGGGCGTCACAGATACGCAGTATTTT	CASSSLQGVTDTQYF	-	TRBV27	TRBJ2-3	-
TGTGCCAGCAGCCCGGTGACGGCGGGTGAAAAACTGTTTTTT	CASSPVTAGEKLFF	-	TRBV5-6	TRBJ1-4	few
TGCGCCAGCAGTGAGATAGCTCTAGAGAACATTCAGTACTTC	CASSEIALENIQYF	-	TRBV10-2	TRBJ2-4	-
TGTGCCAGCAGCACAGGGGAAGTTTCCTACGAGCAGTACTTC	CASSTGEVSYEQYF	TRBD1	TRBV6-5	TRBJ2-7	-
TGCAGCGCTCTGACAGGGGGTAACACTGAAGCTTTCTTT	CSALTGGNTEAFF	TRBD1	TRBV29-1	TRBJ1-1	once
TGTGCCAGCAGCCCCAGGGGGCCCCTAAACTATGGCTACACCTTC	CASSPRGPLNYGYTF	TRBD1	TRBV11-3	TRBJ1-2	-
TGTGCCAGCAGTGAACAGGGCTCGGGAGAGACCCAGTACTTC	CASSEQGSGETQYF	-	TRBV6-4	TRBJ2-5	-
TGTGCCAGCAGTCCCAAGTCCGGGACAGGAAACACTGAAGCTTTCTTT	CASSPKSGTGNTEAFF	TRBD1	TRBV11-2	TRBJ1-1	-
TGTGCCAGCAGTTTGGGGGCGTCGGCTTTCTACGAGCAGTACTTC	CASSLGASAFYEQYF	-	TRBV28	TRBJ2-7	many
TGTGCCAGCAGTTCCGGGACAGATATTGACCCGGGGGAGCTGTTTTTT	CASSSGTDIDPGELFF	TRBD1	TRBV6-6	TRBJ2-2	once
TGTGCCAGCTGCGCGCGGGACGGGGATACGCAGTATTTT	CASCARDGDTQYF	-	TRBV2	TRBJ2-3	-
TGTGCCAGCAGACTCTCCGGGACAGGGGAAGAAAAACTGTTTTTT	CASRLSGTGEEKLFF	TRBD1	TRBV11-3	TRBJ1-4	-
TGTGCCAGCTCACCACCCAGGCCCCCTCCGAACAATGAGCAGTTCTTC	CASSPPRPPPNNEQFF	-	TRBV18	TRBJ2-1	-
TGCGCCAGCAGCCTGACCGGGACAGGGTTCTATGGCTACACCTTC	CASSLTGTGFYGYTF	TRBD1	TRBV5-1	TRBJ1-2	-
TGTGCCAGCAGACCCGGGGTGCCTAATGAAAAACTGTTTTTT	CASRPGVPNEKLFF	-	TRBV6-5	TRBJ1-4	-
TGCGCCAGCAGGGAAGGGACAGGGGGCACTGAAGCTTTCTTT	CASREGTGGTEAFF	TRBD1	TRBV5-1	TRBJ1-1	few
TGCGCCAGCAGGACAGGGGCTGAAGCTTTCTTT	CASRTGAEAFF	TRBD1	TRBV5-1	TRBJ1-1	-
TGCGCCAGCAGCTTGGTACTGGGGACTACCGGGGTCTCTGGGGCCAACGTCCTGACTTTC	CASSLVLGTTGVSGANVLTF	TRBD2	TRBV5-1	TRBJ2-6	-
TGTGCCAGCAGCCACACCCTAGCGGGGCGCACAGATACGCAGTATTTT	CASSHTLAGRTDTQYF	TRBD2	TRBV5-6	TRBJ2-3	-
TGTGCCAGCAGCCGACTGACAGGGGGCCTGAGCAATCAGCCCCAGCATTTT	CASSRLTGGLSNQPQHF	TRBD1	TRBV5-6	TRBJ1-5	-
TGTGCCAGCTCACCACAAAGGACTAGCGGGTTCGAAGAGACCCAGTACTTC	CASSPQRTSGFEETQYF	TRBD2	TRBV18	TRBJ2-5	-
TGTGCCAGCAGCGCCCTTACAGGGGGAGAGACCCAGTACTTC	CASSALTGGETQYF	TRBD1	TRBV27	TRBJ2-5	few
TGTGCCAGCAACGACGGGGTAGCTAATGAAAAACTGTTTTTT	CASNDGVANEKLFF	-	TRBV7-9	TRBJ1-4	-
TGCGCCAGCAACACAGGGTTGGTCGCTGAAGCTTTCTTT	CASNTGLVAEAFF	-	TRBV5-1	TRBJ1-1	-
TGTGCCAGTAGTATAACAGGGCCTACCAGTTCACCCCTCCACTTT	CASSITGPTSSPLHF	-	TRBV19	TRBJ1-6	-